The T cell receptor (beta chain) under discussion was sequenced for a study of T cell responses to AZD1222 COVID-19 vaccine. Notes on the study in general: Seropositivity was recorded at baseline in only a handful of AZD1222 recipients.

Assay: immunoSEQ multiplex PCR; the TCRdb copy retains only in-frame clones and omits some. Among about 56,000 clones, 88% were seen once, and the ten largest hold around 15%. About this clone: Its antigen is not known.

V dropped 7 bases and J dropped 4 bases, with 13 bases sitting between them. CDR3 size: 13 residues. Germline V gene lookup returns CDR1 SGHTA and CDR2 FQGNSA. The V call is TRBV7-2, the J call TRBJ2-5, with D perhaps given as TRBD1 or TRBD2 (5 bases each). The sequenced sample was peripheral blood, obtained on day 0 of AZD1222 vaccination. This sequence originates from an adult in good health. Here the CDR3 reads CASTHGAGETQYF. The CDR3 DNA follows: TGTGCCAGCACGCACGGGGCCGGAGAGACCCAGTACTTC.